Following are 31 T cell receptor beta chains from one sample sequenced in a study of T-cell reconstitution after alpha-beta-depleted transplantation in children. The library targeted TCRbeta and was prepared with unique molecular identifiers. TCRdb passed the PCR reads through MiXCR, listing each CDR3 protein once. The sample holds some 120,000 distinct CDR3 sequences, under 30% seen once. This specimen consisted of PBMCs, mostly from graft donor cells, obtained 180 days after TCRalphabeta/CD19-depleted stem cell transplant. All receptors derive from a male patient between 2 and 15 years old who had a stem cell transplant for chronic granulomatous disease, so the T cells may come from the graft donor.

Ten or more counts support this clonotype. The gene calls are TRBV6-5 and TRBJ1-6; 8 bases are shared with TRBD1. The CDR3 runs 16 residues. Germline CDR1 and CDR2: MNHEY and SVGAGI. V dropped 2 bases and J dropped 7; count of bases not matched to a gene: 7. The CDR3 is CASSYPRTGMNSPLHF. For the CDR3, the DNA is TGTGCCAGCAGTTACCCCCGGACAGGGATGAATTCACCCCTCCACTTT.

This chain uses TRBV24-1 with TRBJ1-3; D gene ambiguous. The CDR3 consists of 15 residues. V was clipped by 6 bases and J by 3 bases, with 14 bases between them. In germline, CDR1 is KGHDR, CDR2 SFDVKD. CDR3 nucleotides: TGTGCCACCAGTACAACGTCTGGCCTTGGAAACACCATATATTTT. It yields the protein CATSTTSGLGNTIYF.

On this clonotype itself: One end of the junction is discordant with germline, which a read error may explain. The V gene is TRBV20-1, the J gene TRBJ1-2, with TRBD1 identical over 8 bases. CDR3 length: 15 amino acids. Germline loops: CDR1 DFQATT, CDR2 SNEGSKA (reference sequence). As DNA, the CDR3 is TGCTGTGGCAAGGCCCCGGGACAGGCGATGGGTGGCTACACCTTT. It codes for CCGKAPGQAMGGYTF.

This clonotype was recorded a few times. The gene calls are TRBV15 and TRBJ2-1; D call uncertain. The V gene lost 0 bases and the J gene lost 9 bases, with 9 bases spanning the gap. The CDR3 sequence is 13 residues long. Germline CDR1 LNHNV, CDR2 YYDKDF (reference sequence). CDR3 nucleotide sequence: TGTGCCACCAGCAGAGAAATAATTACTGAGCAGTTCTTC. Translating gives CATSREIITEQFF.

This clonotype has only a few counts. V and J are TRBV9 and TRBJ1-2; weak D call: TRBD1 (6 bases). V was cut by 3 bases and J by 5 bases, with 11 bases left in between. Germline CDR1 SGDLS, CDR2 YYNGEE. The CDR3 covers 13 residues. CDR3 DNA sequence: TGTGCCAGCAGCGAGTCAGGGGATTATGGCTACACCTTC. This sequence encodes CASSESGDYGYTF.

This clonotype was seen only a few times. A much larger clone is a single base away; this may be a read error. The rearrangement uses TRBV3-1 and TRBJ2-3; 13 nucleotides match TRBD2. CDR1 is LGHDT, CDR2 YNNKEL, per germline (reference sequence). The CDR3 length is 19 residues. In nucleotides, the CDR3 is TGTACCAGCAGGTTGGCCCTCAGAGGACTAGCGGGAGGCACAGATACGCAGTATTTT. Translating gives CTSRLALRGLAGGTDTQYF.

The rearrangement uses TRBV5-6 and TRBJ1-4, with 7 bases matching TRBD1. Per the germline V gene, CDR1 is SGHDT and CDR2 is YYEEEE. Trimming took 0 bases from V and 5 from J; bases not matched to a gene: 4. The CDR3 contains 15 residues. The CDR3 loop reads CASSLVDRVNEKLFF. The CDR3 DNA reads as TGTGCCAGCAGCTTGGTTGACAGGGTAAATGAAAAACTGTTTTTT. Using reference TRBV5-6 and TRBJ1-4 for the parts outside the CDR3, the full variable domain is DAGVTQSPTHLIKTRGQQVTLRCSPKSGHDTVSWYQQALGQGPQFIFQYYEEEERQRGNFPDRFSGHQFPNYSSELNVNALLLGDSALYLCASSLVDRVNEKLFFGSGTQLSVL.

Ten or more counts support this clonotype. The chain has TRBV20-1 and TRBJ2-1, with D perhaps TRBD1 (6 bases). V was cut by 2 bases and J by 2 bases, with 7 bases left in between. This CDR3 has 13 residues. From germline, CDR1 is DFQATT and CDR2 SNEGSKA (reference sequence). In nucleotides, the CDR3 is TGCAGTGCTAGACGGGACACCTACAATGAGCAGTTCTTC. Its translation is CSARRDTYNEQFF.

This rearrangement joins TRBV27 to TRBJ2-1; D gene uncertain. CDR1 and CDR2 from the germline V gene are MNHEY and SMNVEV (reference sequence). The CDR3 is 13 amino acids. Deletions cut 6 bases from V and 8 bases from J, with 14 bases between. CDR3 residues: CASSPDSRDEQFF. The CDR3 region has the DNA TGTGCCAGCAGCCCAGACTCCCGCGATGAGCAGTTCTTC.

The rearrangement uses TRBV12-3 or TRBV12-4 and TRBJ1-1, with 8 bases identical to TRBD1. With 0 bases clipped from V and 4 bases from J, the junction kept 1 base outside the gene matches. This CDR3 contains 14 residues. CDR3 loop: CASSLAGTGTEAFF. CDR3 DNA: TGTGCCAGCAGTTTAGCGGGGACAGGCACTGAAGCTTTCTTT.

The rearrangement joins TRBV12-3 or TRBV12-4 to TRBJ2-1; D is possibly TRBD2 (8 bases). The CDR3 has 17 residues. V shed 5 bases and J shed 8 bases, with 25 bases lying between them. DNA of the CDR3: TGTGCCAGCAGTCAACGGCATTTAGCGGGACAGTTGGATGAGCAGTTCTTC. It is translated as CASSQRHLAGQLDEQFF.

This clonotype came up many times. This rearrangement joins TRBV29-1 to TRBJ2-2; D not certain. Germline V gene data show CDR1 as SQVTM and CDR2 as ANQGSEA. V dropped 4 bases and J dropped 4 bases, with 10 bases sitting between them. This CDR3 has 13 amino acids. The CDR3 nucleotides read TGCAGCGTTGGGTTTCTGGGCACCGGGGAGCTGTTTTTT. Translation: CSVGFLGTGELFF.

The chain carries TRBV4-2 and TRBJ2-1; weak D call: TRBD1 (5 bases). The V gene's germline CDR1 is LGHNA and CDR2 YNFKEQ. This CDR3 comprises 16 residues. The V gene lost 0 bases and the J gene lost 10 bases, with 19 bases spanning the gap. This CDR3 reads CASSQDASRSSGEQFF. The CDR3 DNA follows: TGTGCCAGCAGCCAAGATGCATCAAGATCCTCAGGGGAGCAGTTCTTC.

In this sample, this clonotype turned up a few times. V and J are TRBV11-2 and TRBJ2-3, with D uncertain. In germline, CDR1 is SGHAT, CDR2 FQNNGV. The CDR3 covers 15 residues. Trimming removed 5 bases from V and 2 bases from J, with 14 bases in between. The CDR3 DNA sequence: TGTGCCAGCAGCGCCCACTGGGCCGTCACAGATACGCAGTATTTT. As protein: CASSAHWAVTDTQYF.

This clonotype was found many times. The V call is TRBV3-1, the J call TRBJ2-7; 8 nucleotides line up with TRBD1. The CDR3 length is 15 residues. CDR1 is LGHDT and CDR2 is YNNKEL in the germline V gene (reference sequence). Trimming removed 4 bases from V and 0 bases from J; junction bases left unmatched: 5. CDR3 DNA: TGTGCCAGCAGCCGCGGACAGGGCCTCTCCTACGAGCAGTACTTC. Translation gives CASSRGQGLSYEQYF.

V usage is TRBV29-1 and J usage is TRBJ2-5; perhaps TRBD2 as D (5 bases). From germline, CDR1 is SQVTM and CDR2 ANQGSEA. Deletions cut 4 bases from V and 4 bases from J, with 13 bases between. The CDR3 length is 13 residues. Written as DNA, the CDR3 is TGCAGCGTTGTTTTTACGGCGGGAGAGACCCAGTACTTC. Protein sequence: CSVVFTAGETQYF.

This clonotype appeared many times. CDR3: CSARPSSYNEQFF. The CDR3, as DNA: TGCAGTGCTCGTCCCAGCTCCTACAATGAGCAGTTCTTC. The V gene is TRBV20-1, the J gene TRBJ2-1, with D unresolved. The CDR3 is 13 residues long. The germline gives CDR1 DFQATT, CDR2 SNEGSKA (reference sequence). The ends were cut back, 5 bases at V and 0 bases at J, with 8 bases in the middle.

This clonotype was found a few times. J is TRBJ2-1 and V is TRBV9; D is uncertain. The CDR3 is 15 residues long. Germline V gives CDR1 SGDLS, CDR2 YYNGEE. V was trimmed by 4 bases and J by 0 bases, leaving 11 bases between them. The CDR3 spells CASSPWQSSYNEQFF. The CDR3 region has the DNA TGTGCCAGCAGCCCCTGGCAGAGCTCCTACAATGAGCAGTTCTTC. Complete variable domain (other parts from reference TRBV9 and TRBJ2-1): DSGVTQTPKHLITATGQRVTLRCSPRSGDLSVYWYQQSLDQGLQFLIQYYNGEERAKGNILERFSAQQFPDLHSELNLSSLELGDSALYFCASSPWQSSYNEQFFGPGTRLTVL.

A word on this clonotype: Possible read error: a much larger clone is one base away. V usage is TRBV7-8 and J usage is TRBJ2-1; 8 positions match TRBD2. This CDR3 spans 17 amino acids. Germline lookup yields CDR1 SGHVS and CDR2 FQNEAQ. CDR3 residues: CASSLRERGSSYNEQLF. The CDR3, as DNA: TGTGCCAGCAGCTTGCGCGAGCGGGGGAGCTCCTACAATGAGCAGTTATTC.

There are many counts of this clonotype. This chain connects TRBV20-1 to TRBJ2-2; possibly TRBD2 for D (6 bases). V was pared by 5 bases and J by 7 bases, with 17 bases between. Germline V gives CDR1 DFQATT, CDR2 SNEGSKA (reference sequence). The CDR3 consists of 14 residues. The CDR3 DNA reads as TGCAGTGCTCGAGCGGGCACAACATACGGGGAGCTGTTTTTT. This encodes CSARAGTTYGELFF.

This clonotype has ten or more counts. The chain is built from TRBV5-1 and TRBJ2-2; D uncertain. Germline-derived CDR1 and CDR2 are SGHRS and YFSETQ. The CDR3 spans 13 residues. V lost 0 bases and J 7 bases, leaving 7 bases between the germline ends. The CDR3 coding sequence is TGCGCCAGCAGCTTGGTGGTTGACGGGGAGCTGTTTTTT. It is translated as CASSLVVDGELFF.

This clonotype has ten or more counts. The rearrangement uses TRBV9 and TRBJ2-5; D is possibly TRBD2 (5 bases). Germline V gives CDR1 SGDLS, CDR2 YYNGEE. Trimming took 0 bases from V and 11 from J, leaving 14 bases between them. The CDR3 has 13 residues. CDR3 sequence reads: CASSVATDSHQYF. In nucleotides, the CDR3 is TGTGCCAGCAGCGTAGCTACGGACTCCCATCAGTACTTC.

The V and J genes are TRBV11-2 and TRBJ2-1; no clear D gene. V gave up 5 bases and J gave up 0 bases, with 26 bases separating them. The germline V gene encodes CDR1 SGHAT and CDR2 FQNNGV. The CDR3 loop spans 20 amino acids. The CDR3 sequence is CASSPKATRTMTSSYNEQFF. The CDR3 DNA sequence: TGTGCCAGCAGCCCAAAGGCGACACGTACTATGACGAGCTCCTACAATGAGCAGTTCTTC.

This clonotype was counted a few times. The V and J genes are TRBV5-1 and TRBJ1-6; perhaps TRBD1 as D (5 bases). Germline V gene sequence: CDR1 SGHRS, CDR2 YFSETQ. The CDR3 covers 15 residues. Trimming cost V 3 bases and J 5 bases, with 12 bases left between them. CDR3 nucleotides: TGCGCCAGCAGCTGGAGAACGACAGATAATTCACCCCTCCACTTT. Its protein is CASSWRTTDNSPLHF.

V usage is TRBV29-1 and J usage is TRBJ2-7; no firm D call. Germline CDR1 and CDR2: SQVTM and ANQGSEA. CDR3 length equals 13 residues. The ends were cut back, 4 bases at V and 0 bases at J, with 10 bases in the middle. CDR3 region: CSVGFWGSYEQYF. In nucleotides, the CDR3 is TGCAGCGTTGGATTCTGGGGCTCCTACGAGCAGTACTTC.

This clonotype was counted many times. This sequence joins TRBV20-1 and TRBJ2-5, with 7 nucleotides matching TRBD1. Germline V gene sequence: CDR1 DFQATT, CDR2 SNEGSKA (reference sequence). With 3 bases clipped from V and 5 bases from J, the junction kept 3 bases outside the gene matches. The CDR3 is 12 amino acids. The CDR3 here is CSASGQAETQYF. In nucleotides, the CDR3 is TGCAGTGCTAGTGGACAGGCGGAGACCCAGTACTTC.

This clonotype came up many times. The chain links TRBV20-1 to TRBJ1-5, with D hard to call. V was trimmed by 4 bases and J by 1 base, leaving 8 bases between them. CDR3 size: 13 residues. Germline V gene data show CDR1 as DFQATT and CDR2 as SNEGSKA (reference sequence). The CDR3 DNA reads as TGCAGTGCTATTCAAACGAGCAATCAGCCCCAGCATTTT. Protein: CSAIQTSNQPQHF.

This clonotype was counted only a few times. This chain uses TRBV7-6 with TRBJ2-5; D tentatively fits TRBD1 or TRBD2 (5 bases each). Germline CDR1 SGHVS, CDR2 FNYEAQ. Trimming took off 5 bases at V and 4 bases at J, with 14 bases between the two ends. The CDR3 runs 14 residues. CDR3 residues: CASSVGHGGETQYF. The CDR3 coding sequence is TGTGCCAGCAGCGTTGGACATGGGGGAGAGACCCAGTACTTC.

This clonotype was observed at least ten times. The rearrangement uses TRBV28 and TRBJ2-1; TRBD1 matches at 9 bases. CDR1 and CDR2 (germline): MDHEN, SYDVKM. This CDR3 is 15 amino acids long. Trimming at V came to 2 bases and at J to 8 bases, leaving 7 bases not matched to a gene. CDR3 in amino acids: CASSLPGQGGHEQFF. In DNA form, the CDR3 reads TGTGCCAGCAGTTTACCGGGACAGGGAGGCCATGAGCAGTTCTTC.

This clonotype occurred a few times. CDR3: CAIRLRLAEPLKATDTQYF. The CDR3 region has the DNA TGTGCCATCAGGCTTAGACTAGCGGAACCTCTCAAAGCCACAGATACGCAGTATTTT. The chain couples TRBV10-3 to TRBJ2-3, with 9 bases aligning to TRBD2. The CDR3 runs to 19 residues. CDR1 is ENHRY, CDR2 SYGVKD, per germline. V shed 6 bases, J shed 2 bases, and the junction held 18 bases outside the gene matches.

This clonotype was found a few times. The chain combines TRBV29-1 with TRBJ2-3; a weak D match, TRBD2 (5 bases). Germline CDR1 is SQVTM and CDR2 is ANQGSEA. The CDR3 runs 15 residues. Trimming took off 6 bases at V and 0 bases at J, with 16 bases between the two ends. Written as DNA, the CDR3 is TGCAGCGTAAGCCGAATGCGGACTAGCACAGATACGCAGTATTTT. Protein: CSVSRMRTSTDTQYF.